A selection of T cell receptor beta chains follows, all from one sample in a study of T cells in Graves' hyperthyroidism and ophthalmopathy. TCRdb reprocessed the multiplex PCR reads via MiXCR and lists one record per CDR3 protein. The table lists about 480,000 distinct CDR3 sequences, under 15% of them singletons. The source material was blood. Every receptor here comes from a woman aged 18-30 years with Graves' hyperthyroidism. Each CDR3 is given without its conserved first and last residue.

cdr3_aa,j_call,v_call
SVDRVGGTDTQY,TRBJ2-3,TRBV29-1
ASSPDEPYEQY,TRBJ2-7,TRBV9
SATALRQIKWETQY,TRBJ2-5,TRBV20-1
ASGSALGYGTDTQY,TRBJ2-3,TRBV6-5
ASSLYRLGFQSAF,TRBJ1-1,TRBV28
ASSSVGVGEQF,TRBJ2-1,TRBV7-7
ASSRTMGGQETQY,TRBJ2-5,TRBV11-1
ASSPPKDEQF,TRBJ2-1,TRBV18
SAPTGFNYGYT,TRBJ1-2,TRBV20-1
ASSPRTGAHTDTQY,TRBJ2-3,TRBV18
ASSIDRDHTDAQY,TRBJ2-3,TRBV2
SYKDPGQETQY,TRBJ2-5,TRBV29-1
ASSKSTGANTEAF,TRBJ1-1,TRBV5-8
ASRASDSYEQY,TRBJ2-7,TRBV7-2
ATGTSGRSNEQF,TRBJ2-1,TRBV24-1
SVRLAGVETQY,TRBJ2-5,TRBV20-1